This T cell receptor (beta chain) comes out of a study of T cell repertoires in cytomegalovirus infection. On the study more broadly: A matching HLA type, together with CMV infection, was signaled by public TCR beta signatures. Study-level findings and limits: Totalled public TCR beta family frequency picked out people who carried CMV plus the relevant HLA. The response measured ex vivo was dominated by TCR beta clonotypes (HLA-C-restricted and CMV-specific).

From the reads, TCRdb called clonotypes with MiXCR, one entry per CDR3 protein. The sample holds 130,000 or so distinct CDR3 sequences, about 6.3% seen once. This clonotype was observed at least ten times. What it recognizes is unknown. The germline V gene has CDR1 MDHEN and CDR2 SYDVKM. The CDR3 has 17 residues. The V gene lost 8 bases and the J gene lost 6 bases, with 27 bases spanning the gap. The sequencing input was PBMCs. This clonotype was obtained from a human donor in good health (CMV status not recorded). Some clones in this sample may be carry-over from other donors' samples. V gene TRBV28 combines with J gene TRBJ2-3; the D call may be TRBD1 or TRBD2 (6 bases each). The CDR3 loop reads CASGSRYPPGATDTQYF. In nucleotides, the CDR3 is TGTGCCAGCGGAAGCCGATACCCGCCGGGGGCCACTGATACGCAGTATTTT.